This T cell receptor (beta chain) came from a study of identical twins. This clonotype turned up a few times. In TCRdb, the 5' RACE reads were re-called with MiXCR into one record per CDR3 protein. The table has 650,000 to 750,000 distinct CDR3 sequences, over 20% seen once. Germline V gene data show CDR1 as LGHNA and CDR2 as YSLEER. The V and J ends lost 0 bases and 2 bases respectively, with 14 bases between them. This CDR3 has 16 amino acids. Another study also made use of these data, one on T cells expressing NK-cell markers. That investigation notes: Most of the eight sequenced donors were HCMV-seropositive; one was seronegative.

The clonotype was recovered from a woman younger than 35 in good health. J is TRBJ2-7 and V is TRBV4-3; D may match TRBD1 or TRBD2 (5 bases each). The sequenced sample was PBMCs. DNA of the CDR3: TGCGCCAGCAGCCAAGATGGGGGACGGGGAGCCTACGAGCAGTACTTC. It encodes CASSQDGGRGAYEQYF.